This entry describes one TCR beta chain. What this receptor recognizes is not known. Within one base of it there is no much larger clone, and no base qualities were kept. The sample's time point label is to be understood as: peripheral blood 6 weeks after treatment start. A total of 29 patients with locally advanced or metastatic urothelial carcinoma, treated at Memorial Sloan Kettering on a trial protocol, made up the cohort. Peripheral blood mononuclear cells were collected pretreatment and during treatment, with between 1 and 8 total time points obtained per patient. The Qiagen DNeasy Blood extraction kit was used to purify genomic DNA from total PBMCs and tumor samples. Collected pretreatment and during treatment, PBMCs were isolated and stored as previously described. Synthetic TCR analog templates were spiked into each PCR so that absolute template abundance could be estimated from read counts. Using the immunoSEQ assay, TCRbeta CDR3 regions were amplified from genomic DNA with bias-controlled V and J gene primers. Sequencing of rearranged TCRbeta segments was performed at approximately 20X coverage. From the authors' description of their analysis: Sequencing errors were corrected by clustering, and CDR3s were annotated against IMGT so that V, D and J genes could be assigned. Out-of-frame and stop-codon sequences were excluded, and only productive TCRbeta rearrangements were used in downstream analyses. Clonality was calculated as one minus the Shannon entropy normalized by the log of the number of unique productive sequences. Fisher's exact test with Benjamini-Hochberg correction, using a cutoff of adjusted p below 0.01, was how clones that differed between time points or between blood and tumor were identified. TCRdb re-hosts the immuneACCESS table, in-frame sequences only. Its copies lack some clones; in the studies checked, an unresolved V gene accounts for under half of them, and the cause for the rest is not known. The V and J calls and clone size come from that table; D and trimming were worked out from the DNA. This sample is represented by about 110,000 clones; approximately 90% of them were singletons. The top ten clones comprise approximately 3.8% of the sample.

The CDR3 has 18 amino acids, counting the end cysteine and phenylalanine. The retained sequence is limited to the CDR3, 54 bases, with the frame set at the first base. As encoded in the germline V gene, CDR1 is SGHAT while CDR2 is FQNNGV. The germline ends are 19 bases apart after V is trimmed by 4 bases and J by 0 bases. This sample is drawn from a study of PD-L1 blockade in urothelial cancer (dated by TCRdb to 2017 to 2019). Describing the broader study: Every patient began therapy in the mid-2010s and was given atezolizumab 1,200 mg intravenously every 3 weeks. About nine tenths of the roughly 29 patients were identified as males with urothelial cancer of bladder origin, and a prior smoking history was reported by 18 of 29 patients. An ECOG performance status of 0 or 1 was recorded for the patients, and 0 to 3 prior chemotherapy regimens had been received by the patients. Blood samples were analyzed at 3 weeks after treatment start (second dose) and at 6 weeks after treatment start. Blood samples gave median yields of around 150,000 T cells and more than 80,000 unique TCRs, along with a median clonality of about 0.084. An exploratory multi-omic analysis was conducted of the somatic, immune and clinical correlates of response to PD-L1 blockade with atezolizumab in urothelial cancer. Pretreatment tumor samples, along with matched peripheral blood serially collected before and after atezolizumab treatment, were subjected to TCR sequencing. Durable clinical benefit meant progression-free survival longer than 6 months, and TCR features were also tested against progression-free and overall survival. In the same patients, pretreatment tumors underwent whole exome sequencing and RNA sequencing in addition to TCR sequencing. Durable clinical benefit was achieved by nine patients and was not achieved by 20 patients. Twenty-nine patients had pretreatment blood TCR-seq, roughly 24 had at least one posttreatment blood collection, and roughly 24 had tumor TCR-seq.

Broader findings and caveats from the paper: A pretreatment peripheral blood TCR clonality below the median was linked to improved progression-free and overall survival. Small sample size (n ≈ 28) and many exploratory analyses mean the results are intended to be hypothesis-generating. Patients with durable benefit showed greater expansion of tumor-associated TCR clones in peripheral blood 3 weeks after starting treatment (n of about 21, p = 0.022).

This specimen was PBMCs, taken around atezolizumab (anti-PD-L1) treatment. The chain employs TRBV11-2 and TRBJ2-4; matching of 5 bases hints at TRBD2 as the D gene. This clonotype was obtained from a man aged 55 to 70 with urothelial cancer. The CDR3 loop reads CASSSLRGSTVAKNIQYF. The bases are TGTGCCAGCAGCTCCCTTCGCGGGTCGACGGTAGCCAAAAACATTCAGTACTTC.